This TCR beta chain originates from a study of OX40 agonist ivuxolimab in advanced cancers. Study in general: It was permissible to have had prior anti-PD-1, anti-PD-L1 or anti-CTLA-4 therapy, and approximately 40% had some. Study-wide results and caveats: Doses of 0.1 to 3.0 mg/kg were accompanied by clonal expansion of CD4+ and CD8+ blood T cells by week 6.

Profiling relied on immunoSEQ multiplex PCR, and the TCRdb table lists in-frame clones only, not all of them. The table lists about 20,000 clones, less than 90% of them singletons. Systemic immunosuppression or a history of autoimmune disease excluded patients. The germline gives CDR1 MGHDK, CDR2 SYGVNS. J gave up 0 bases and V 1 base, and 8 bases lay outside the gene matches. The CDR3 is 18 residues long. To note about this clone: Antigen specificity is unknown.

The genes are TRBV25-1 and TRBJ2-7; the match to TRBD1 covers 11 bases. This TCR came from an adult with an advanced solid tumor such as melanoma, head and neck, liver or kidney cancer. This specimen consisted of CD4+ or CD8+ T cells sorted from blood, obtained in a trial of the OX40 agonist ivuxolimab. This chain's CDR3 is CASSEFGTGGASSYEQYF. The DNA for the CDR3 is TGTGCCAGCAGTGAATTTGGGACAGGGGGGGCCAGCTCCTACGAGCAGTACTTC.